These 17 T cell receptor beta chains came from one sample sequenced in a study of OX40 agonist ivuxolimab in advanced cancers. The table came from immunoSEQ multiplex PCR; TCRdb's copy has only in-frame clones and leaves some out. Among 96,000 or so clones listed, about 80% were seen once. The sample here was CD4+ or CD8+ T cells sorted from blood, taken in a trial of the OX40 agonist ivuxolimab. The receptors derive from an adult with an advanced solid tumor such as melanoma, head and neck, liver or kidney cancer.

This sequence joins TRBV18 and TRBJ2-5; 7 positions agree with TRBD1. The V gene's germline CDR1 is KGHSH and CDR2 LQKENI. J gave up 5 bases and V 3 bases, and 6 bases lay outside the gene matches. The length of the CDR3 is 14 residues. CDR3 protein: CASSPDRVLETQYF. The DNA for the CDR3 is TGTGCCAGCTCACCTGACAGGGTATTGGAGACCCAGTACTTC.

The chain uses TRBV5-5 and TRBJ2-7; 14 positions agree with TRBD2. The CDR3 has 16 amino acids. J lost 3 bases, V lost 0 bases, and 2 bases had no gene match. The germline V gene has CDR1 SGHKS and CDR2 YYEKEE (reference sequence). This CDR3 reads CASSLGLAGGLYEQYF. For the CDR3, the DNA is TGTGCCAGCAGCTTGGGACTAGCGGGGGGGCTCTACGAGCAGTACTTC.

Note on this clone: This specimen includes other DNA sequences encoding the same CDR3. The chain's CDR3 is CASSPGRTEYEQYF. CDR3 DNA sequence: TGTGCCAGCTCACCAGGGAGGACAGAGTACGAGCAGTACTTC. This sequence joins TRBV18 and TRBJ2-7; the D call may be TRBD1 or TRBD2 (6 bases each). The CDR3 covers 14 residues. The V end lost 2 bases, the J end lost 4 bases, and 12 bases lay between the germline ends. The germline gives CDR1 KGHSH, CDR2 LQKENI.

The chain combines TRBV7-2 with TRBJ2-1; unclear D gene. The CDR3 has 13 amino acids. V was trimmed by 4 bases and J by 12 bases, leaving 16 bases between them. CDR1 is SGHTA, CDR2 FQGNSA, per germline. In DNA form, the CDR3 reads TGTGCCAGCAGCTCCTCGGCCATTCGGGCGCAGTTCTTC. Its translation is CASSSSAIRAQFF.

The V and J genes are TRBV6-6 and TRBJ2-3; unclear D gene. Germline CDR1 reads MNHNY; CDR2 reads SVGAGI (reference sequence). The CDR3 loop spans 12 amino acids. V was shortened by 0 bases and J by 7 bases, with 5 bases between the two germline ends. The CDR3 sequence is CASSYSSYTQYF. For the CDR3, the DNA is TGTGCCAGCAGTTACTCGTCTTATACGCAGTATTTT.

The gene calls are TRBV2 and TRBJ2-3; 8 bases agree with TRBD2. The V gene end was trimmed by 3 bases and the J gene end by 6 bases; junction bases not matched to a gene: 8. The CDR3 contains 15 residues. Germline V gives CDR1 SNHLY, CDR2 FYNNEI. The CDR3 loop is CASSDSGGPSDTQYF. CDR3 sequence (DNA): TGTGCCAGCAGTGATTCGGGGGGGCCTAGTGATACGCAGTATTTT. Looking up the rest from reference TRBV2 and TRBJ2-3 gives the full variable domain: EPEVTQTPSHQVTQMGQEVILRCVPISNHLYFYWYRQILGQKVEFLVSFYNNEISEKSEIFDDQFSVERPDGSNFTLKIRSTKLEDSAMYFCASSDSGGPSDTQYFGPGTRLTVL.

V is TRBV7-8 and J is TRBJ2-2; TRBD1 aligns across 10 bases. Germline CDR1 SGHVS, CDR2 FQNEAQ. J lost 1 base, V lost 5 bases, and 4 bases had no gene match. The CDR3 runs to 16 residues. As DNA, the CDR3 is TGTGCCAGCAGCCTTCGGGACAGGGGGAACACCGGGGAGCTGTTTTTT. This gives the protein CASSLRDRGNTGELFF. The variable domain in full, with the rest retrieved from reference TRBV7-8 and TRBJ2-2, is GAGVSQSPRYKVAKRGQDVALRCDPISGHVSLFWYQQALGQGPEFLTYFQNEAQLDKSGLPSDRFFAERPEGSVSTLKIQRTQQEDSAVYLCASSLRDRGNTGELFFGEGSRLTVL.

V is TRBV19 and J is TRBJ1-1; D unresolved. Trimming pared 3 bases from V and 5 bases from J, leaving 13 bases between. The CDR3 is 14 residues long. Germline V CDR1 and CDR2: LNHDA, SQIVND (reference sequence). CDR3 sequence (DNA): TGTGCCAGTAGTATGAAGGGATCGGGGACTGAAGCTTTCTTT. Its translation is CASSMKGSGTEAFF.

This chain connects TRBV30 to TRBJ2-7, with D possibly matching TRBD1 (5 bases). The CDR3 loop spans 13 amino acids. V lost 0 bases and J 0 bases, leaving 6 bases between the germline ends. Germline CDR1 reads GTSNPN; CDR2 reads SVGIG (reference sequence). DNA for the CDR3: TGTGCCTGGAGTGTAGGGGTCTCCTACGAGCAGTACTTC. It yields the protein CAWSVGVSYEQYF.

This clone was seen more than once but under ten times. The chain employs TRBV21-1 and TRBJ2-7; TRBD1, as called in the table, went unchecked against the DNA. TRBV21-1 is a pseudogene. The CDR3 has 14 residues. The CDR3 loop reads CASSKGAAFYEQYF. In nucleotides, the CDR3 is TGTGCCAGCAGCAAAGGGGCAGCCTTCTACGAGCAGTACTTC.

Notes on this clone: Other DNA sequences from this sample encode an identical CDR3 as well. The chain joins TRBV11-2 to TRBJ1-6, with a tentative D call TRBD1 (6 bases). Trimming left V 1 base short and J 4 bases short, with 11 bases between. The germline V gene encodes CDR1 SGHAT and CDR2 FQNNGV. The CDR3 consists of 16 residues. Here the CDR3 reads CASSLAGEIYNSPLHF. CDR3 DNA: TGTGCCAGCAGCTTAGCAGGGGAAATTTATAATTCACCCCTCCACTTT.

The V gene is TRBV7-9, the J gene TRBJ2-3, with 7 bases fitting TRBD2. This CDR3 spans 15 amino acids. The germline CDR1 and CDR2 sequences are SEHNR and FQNEAQ (reference sequence). The J segment lost 1 base and the V segment lost 5 bases, leaving 6 bases of the junction unmatched. In DNA form, the CDR3 reads TGTGCCAGCAGCATAAGCGGGGCCCGCACAGATACGCAGTATTTT. Protein sequence: CASSISGARTDTQYF. Using reference TRBV7-9 and TRBJ2-3 for the parts outside the CDR3, the full variable domain is DTGVSQNPRHKITKRGQNVTFRCDPISEHNRLYWYRQTLGQGPEFLTYFQNEAQLEKSRLLSDRFSAERPKGSFSTLEIQRTEQGDSAMYLCASSISGARTDTQYFGPGTRLTVL.

J is TRBJ1-1 and V is TRBV7-2, with D possibly matching TRBD1 (6 bases). Trimming took 5 bases from V and 10 from J, leaving 17 bases between them. The CDR3 consists of 13 residues. The germline gives CDR1 SGHTA, CDR2 FQGNSA. For the CDR3, the DNA is TGTGCCAGCAGCCCCTCAGGGGTAGCTGGAGCTTTCTTT. Translated: CASSPSGVAGAFF.

The rearrangement uses TRBV6-5 and TRBJ2-1, with 13 bases fitting TRBD2. Germline CDR1 reads MNHEY; CDR2 reads SVGAGI. After removal of 4 bases from V and 7 bases from J, the junction contained 4 bases not matched to a gene. This CDR3 is built from 15 residues. The CDR3 bases are TGTGCCAGCAGTTTCGGACTAGCGGGAGTGAATGAGCAGTTCTTC. As protein: CASSFGLAGVNEQFF.

V gene TRBV12-5 combines with J gene TRBJ2-1; 12 positions agree with TRBD2. The V gene end was trimmed by 0 bases and the J gene end by 7 bases; junction bases not matched to a gene: 4. CDR1 and CDR2 from the germline V gene are LGHNT and FRNRAP. CDR3 size: 16 residues. CDR3 DNA sequence: TGTGCTAGTGGTTTGGTTCTAGCGGGAGGGCCAAATGAGCAGTTCTTC. Its translation: CASGLVLAGGPNEQFF.

The chain is built from TRBV10-1 and TRBJ2-5; possibly TRBD2 for D (5 bases). The DNA end favors TRBJ2-7, so the J call may be wrong. Germline V gene data show CDR1 as WNHNN and CDR2 as SYGVQD (reference sequence). This CDR3 is 14 amino acids long. CDR3 amino acids: CASSESGAGYEQYF. The CDR3 DNA reads TGCGCCAGCAGTGAGTCGGGTGCGGGCTACGAGCAGTACTTC.

This sequence joins TRBV5-1 and TRBJ2-7; TRBD1 matches at 7 bases. The CDR3 extends over 13 amino acids. Germline CDR1 is SGHRS and CDR2 is YFSETQ. V dropped 3 bases and J dropped 0; count of bases not matched to a gene: 0. CDR3 DNA: TGCGCCAGCAGCTGGACAGGCTCCTACGAGCAGTACTTC. It codes for CASSWTGSYEQYF.